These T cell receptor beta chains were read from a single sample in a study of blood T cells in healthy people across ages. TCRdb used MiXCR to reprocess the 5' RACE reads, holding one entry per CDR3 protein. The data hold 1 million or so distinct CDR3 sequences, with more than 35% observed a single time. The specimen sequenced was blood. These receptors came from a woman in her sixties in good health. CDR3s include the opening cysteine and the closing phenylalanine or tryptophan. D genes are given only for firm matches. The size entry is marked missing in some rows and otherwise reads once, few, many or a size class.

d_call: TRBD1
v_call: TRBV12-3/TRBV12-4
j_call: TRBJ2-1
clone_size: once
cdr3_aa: CAGTDRDYNEQFF
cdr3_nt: TGTGCCGGCACGGACAGGGACTACAATGAGCAGTTCTTC

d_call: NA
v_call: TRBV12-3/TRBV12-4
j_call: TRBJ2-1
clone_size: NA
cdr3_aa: CASSPPHSYNEQFF
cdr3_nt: TGTGCCAGCAGTCCCCCTCACTCCTACAATGAGCAGTTCTTC

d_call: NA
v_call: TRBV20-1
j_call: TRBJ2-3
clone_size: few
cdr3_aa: CSAQIPVRDTDTQYF
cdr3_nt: TGCAGTGCTCAAATCCCTGTTCGGGACACAGATACGCAGTATTTT

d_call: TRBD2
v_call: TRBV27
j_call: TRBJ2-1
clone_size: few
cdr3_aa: CASGLAGVVEQFF
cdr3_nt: TGTGCCAGCGGGCTAGCGGGAGTTGTTGAGCAGTTCTTC

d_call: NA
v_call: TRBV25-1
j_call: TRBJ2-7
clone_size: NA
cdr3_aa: CASIMEDPPYEQYF
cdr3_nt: TGTGCCAGCATTATGGAGGACCCTCCCTACGAGCAGTACTTC

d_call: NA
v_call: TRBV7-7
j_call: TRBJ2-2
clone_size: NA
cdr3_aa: CASSPQLGGVGELFF
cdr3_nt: TGTGCCAGCAGCCCCCAACTTGGAGGCGTCGGGGAGCTGTTTTTT

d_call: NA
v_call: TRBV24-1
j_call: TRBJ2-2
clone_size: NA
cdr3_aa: CATSDLLRPGELFF
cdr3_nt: TGTGCCACCAGTGATTTGCTGCGTCCTGGGGAGCTGTTTTTT

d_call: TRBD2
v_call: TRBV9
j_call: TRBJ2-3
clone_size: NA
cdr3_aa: CASSVAPGLAKNTDTQYF
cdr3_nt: TGTGCCAGCAGCGTAGCCCCCGGACTAGCCAAAAACACAGATACGCAGTATTTT

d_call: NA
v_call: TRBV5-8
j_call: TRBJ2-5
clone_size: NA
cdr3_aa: CASISRGNPQETQYF
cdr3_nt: TGTGCCAGCATCTCTCGCGGGAACCCCCAAGAGACCCAGTACTTC

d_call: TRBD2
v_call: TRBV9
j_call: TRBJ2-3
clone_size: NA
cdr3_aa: CASSDGTNTDTQYF
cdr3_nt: TGTGCCAGCAGCGACGGGACTAACACAGATACGCAGTATTTT

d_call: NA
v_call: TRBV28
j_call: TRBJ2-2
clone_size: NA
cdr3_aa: CASKSEAGELFF
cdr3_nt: TGTGCCAGCAAATCAGAGGCCGGGGAGCTGTTTTTT

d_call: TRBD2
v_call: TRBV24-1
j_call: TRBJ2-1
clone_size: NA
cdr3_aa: CATMTSGATDEQFF
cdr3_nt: TGTGCCACCATGACTAGCGGGGCTACGGATGAGCAGTTCTTC

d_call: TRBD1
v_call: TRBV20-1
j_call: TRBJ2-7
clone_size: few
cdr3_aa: CSAPETGSSYEQYF
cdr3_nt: TGCAGTGCCCCGGAGACAGGGAGCTCCTACGAGCAGTACTTC

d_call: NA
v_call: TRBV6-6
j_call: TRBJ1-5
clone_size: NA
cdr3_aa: CASSYADPGNQPQHF
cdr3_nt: TGTGCCAGCAGTTATGCTGATCCGGGCAATCAGCCCCAGCATTTT

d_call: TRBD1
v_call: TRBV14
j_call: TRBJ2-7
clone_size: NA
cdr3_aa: CASSRGTGYLYEQYF
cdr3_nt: TGTGCCAGCAGCCGAGGGACAGGGTATCTCTACGAGCAGTACTTC

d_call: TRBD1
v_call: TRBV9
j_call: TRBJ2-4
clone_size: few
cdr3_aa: CASSPTTGGPQYF
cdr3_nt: TGTGCCAGCAGCCCAACGACAGGGGGGCCCCAGTACTTC

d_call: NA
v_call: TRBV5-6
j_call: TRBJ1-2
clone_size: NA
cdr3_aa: CASSFPTGTYGYTF
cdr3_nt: TGTGCCAGCAGCTTCCCAACGGGAACCTATGGCTACACCTTC

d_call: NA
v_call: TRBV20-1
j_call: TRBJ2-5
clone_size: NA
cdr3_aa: CSARDPGSFQETQYF
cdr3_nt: TGCAGTGCTAGAGATCCTGGGTCTTTTCAAGAGACCCAGTACTTC